Here is one T cell receptor beta chain with its context. What it binds is not known. TCRdb passed the 5' RACE reads through MiXCR, listing each CDR3 protein once. This repertoire shows some 1,700,000 distinct CDR3 sequences, more than 30% found once; its top ten account for about 0.3%. This CDR3 has 14 amino acids. Germline values: CDR1 MNHNY, CDR2 SVGAGI (reference sequence). Germline trimming cut 5 bases from V and 3 bases from J; bases unmatched to any gene: 4. This entry comes from a study of identical twins. Regarding the study as a whole: Beta clonotypes that were abundant in cord blood contained fewer insertions, a pattern absent from memory repertoires. Out-of-frame alpha sequences common to twins exhibited an excess of low generation probability.

The chain recombines TRBV6-6 with TRBJ2-7; 10 nucleotides agree with TRBD1. This clonotype was sampled from a newborn girl in good health. The sample was cord blood. CDR3 nucleotide sequence: TGTGCCAGCAGTGCACGGACAGGGGGCTACGAGCAGTACTTC. Amino acid sequence: CASSARTGGYEQYF.